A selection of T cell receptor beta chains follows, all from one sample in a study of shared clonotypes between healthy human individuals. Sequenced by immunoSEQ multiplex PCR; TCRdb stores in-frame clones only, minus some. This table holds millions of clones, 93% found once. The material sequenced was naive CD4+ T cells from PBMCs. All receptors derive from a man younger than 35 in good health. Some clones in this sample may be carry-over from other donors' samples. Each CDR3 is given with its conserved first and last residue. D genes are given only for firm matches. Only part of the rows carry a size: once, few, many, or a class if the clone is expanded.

CDR3 protein: CASTRTGVGQETQYF; CDR3 DNA: TGCGCCAGCACCAGGACAGGGGTGGGGCAAGAGACCCAGTACTTC; J gene: TRBJ2-5; clone size: NA; D gene: TRBD1; V gene: TRBV5-1
CDR3 protein: CASRLNPGPKSYNEQFF; CDR3 DNA: TGTGCCAGCAGGCTCAATCCGGGTCCTAAGAGCTACAATGAGCAGTTCTTC; J gene: TRBJ2-1; clone size: NA; D gene: NA; V gene: TRBV27
CDR3 protein: CASSVDQRNEKLFF; CDR3 DNA: TGTGCCAGCAGCGTAGATCAGCGAAATGAAAAACTGTTTTTT; J gene: TRBJ1-4; clone size: NA; D gene: NA; V gene: TRBV9
CDR3 protein: CASSSDRTLNYNEQFF; CDR3 DNA: TGCGCCAGCAGCTCCGATCGGACTTTGAACTACAATGAGCAGTTCTTC; J gene: TRBJ2-1; clone size: NA; D gene: NA; V gene: TRBV5-1
CDR3 protein: CASSLDGREAFF; CDR3 DNA: TGTGCCAGCAGCTTGGACGGGAGGGAAGCTTTCTTT; J gene: TRBJ1-1; clone size: NA; D gene: NA; V gene: TRBV5-4
CDR3 protein: CASGQRIQGARETQYF; CDR3 DNA: TGTGCTAGTGGCCAACGGATACAGGGGGCGCGAGAGACCCAGTACTTC; J gene: TRBJ2-5; clone size: NA; D gene: TRBD1; V gene: TRBV12-5
CDR3 protein: CASSLRPGQGTFF; CDR3 DNA: TGTGCCAGCAGTTTACGGCCCGGGCAGGGTACGTTCTTC; J gene: TRBJ2-1; clone size: NA; D gene: NA; V gene: TRBV28
CDR3 protein: CASSFFRQGGDEQYF; CDR3 DNA: TGCGCCAGCAGCTTTTTTAGACAGGGAGGAGACGAGCAGTACTTC; J gene: TRBJ2-7; clone size: once; D gene: NA; V gene: TRBV5-1
CDR3 protein: CASSDSRLTFFF; CDR3 DNA: TGTGCCAGCAGTGACTCGAGACTGACGTTTTTCTTT; J gene: TRBJ1-1; clone size: NA; D gene: NA; V gene: TRBV6-4
CDR3 protein: CASSSDTDTQYF; CDR3 DNA: TGCGCCAGCAGCTCCGATACAGATACGCAGTATTTT; J gene: TRBJ2-3; clone size: NA; D gene: NA; V gene: TRBV5-1
CDR3 protein: CASSPRSGGFTDTQYF; CDR3 DNA: TGTGCCAGCAGCCCCCGGAGCGGGGGATTCACAGATACGCAGTATTTT; J gene: TRBJ2-3; clone size: once; D gene: TRBD2; V gene: TRBV7-9
CDR3 protein: CASSLWGESYEQYF; CDR3 DNA: TGTGCCAGCAGTTTATGGGGAGAGTCCTACGAGCAGTACTTC; J gene: TRBJ2-7; clone size: once; D gene: NA; V gene: TRBV27
CDR3 protein: CASSYNGRGNEQFF; CDR3 DNA: TGTGCCAGCAGTTACAACGGCCGCGGCAATGAGCAGTTCTTC; J gene: TRBJ2-1; clone size: NA; D gene: NA; V gene: TRBV6-5
CDR3 protein: CASSPGGRGRPLYGNQPQHF; CDR3 DNA: TGCGCCAGCAGCCCAGGAGGGCGGGGGCGTCCCCTATATGGCAATCAGCCCCAGCATTTT; J gene: TRBJ1-5; clone size: NA; D gene: NA; V gene: TRBV4-1
CDR3 protein: CASSLSSGSYGYTF; CDR3 DNA: TGCGCCAGCAGCTTAAGTAGTGGGAGTTATGGCTACACCTTC; J gene: TRBJ1-2; clone size: NA; D gene: NA; V gene: TRBV5-1
CDR3 protein: CASSYRPASGSNEQFF; CDR3 DNA: TGTGCCAGCAGCTATCGCCCGGCTAGCGGGAGTAATGAGCAGTTCTTC; J gene: TRBJ2-1; clone size: NA; D gene: TRBD2; V gene: TRBV7-6
CDR3 protein: CASGLKGLADSYEQYF; CDR3 DNA: TGTGCCAGCGGGTTAAAGGGACTAGCGGACTCCTACGAGCAGTACTTC; J gene: TRBJ2-7; clone size: NA; D gene: TRBD2; V gene: TRBV7-9
CDR3 protein: CASSRRRGAYEQYF; CDR3 DNA: TGTGCCAGCAGCCGCCGCAGGGGAGCCTACGAGCAGTACTTC; J gene: TRBJ2-7; clone size: NA; D gene: NA; V gene: TRBV5-6
CDR3 protein: CAWSVGAYTTGELFF; CDR3 DNA: TGTGCCTGGAGTGTAGGGGCATATACCACCGGGGAGCTGTTTTTT; J gene: TRBJ2-2; clone size: NA; D gene: NA; V gene: TRBV30
CDR3 protein: CASSSGTGHYGYTF; CDR3 DNA: TGTGCCAGCAGCTCCGGGACAGGGCACTATGGCTACACCTTC; J gene: TRBJ1-2; clone size: NA; D gene: TRBD1; V gene: TRBV7-3
CDR3 protein: CASSQDANSYTGELFF; CDR3 DNA: TGCGCCAGCAGCCAAGATGCGAACAGTTACACCGGGGAGCTGTTTTTT; J gene: TRBJ2-2; clone size: NA; D gene: NA; V gene: TRBV4-3
CDR3 protein: CASSRYVGASETQYF; CDR3 DNA: TGTGCCAGCAGCCGTTACGTCGGGGCTTCAGAGACCCAGTACTTC; J gene: TRBJ2-5; clone size: NA; D gene: NA; V gene: TRBV7-7
CDR3 protein: CSVARGVGANVLTF; CDR3 DNA: TGCAGCGTTGCGCGGGGGGTCGGGGCCAACGTCCTGACTTTC; J gene: TRBJ2-6; clone size: NA; D gene: TRBD2; V gene: TRBV29-1